The TCR beta chain described here comes from a study of post-analysis software for immune sequencing data (dated by TCRdb to about 2015). A note on the overall study: Relapsing-remitting, secondary progressive and progressive-relapsing multiple sclerosis were recorded as disease courses, and subtype annotation was lacking for some patients. A subset of samples was prepared in parallel using single-end sample barcoding, then pooled and co-amplified after Illumina adapter ligation. The patient repertoires were set against eleven to twelve previously published healthy control repertoires from donors whose ages ranged from about 6 to 25 years. Study-wide conclusions, independent of this receptor: Patients showed significantly higher frequencies than controls for five TRBV segments, among them TRBV5-6, TRBV5-1 and TRBV20-1. Strong co-clustering of samples prepared in the same batch was shown by direct clustering with F measure, prompting a batch-effect correction. Compared with controls, multiple sclerosis patients had significantly lower normalized Chao1 diversity, a finding suggesting substantial peripheral T-cell clonal expansion. The multiple sclerosis patient group was slightly younger than the control group.

Germline trimming amounts to 5 bases on V and 6 bases on J, with 3 as the count of junction bases outside the gene matches. Based on the germline V gene (reference sequence), the CDR1 and CDR2 sequences are SEHNR and FQNEAQ. Inclusive of the bounding cysteine and phenylalanine, the CDR3 is 12 residues long. The kept DNA is CDR3 alone, 36 bases in frame from the first base. The method was PCR. Data came from an Illumina HiSeq 2500. To reduce PCR and sequencing biases, unique molecular identifiers were built into the TCR beta cDNA libraries. Every 1 to 10 million input T cells yielded about 500,000 cDNA molecules, meaning each molecule approximated one T cell. The patient libraries were prepared and sequenced using the same protocol as the earlier healthy control dataset. Samples belonging to the same batch were prepared together, multiplexed and sequenced on a shared HiSeq lane. Regarding the original processing steps: Raw barcoded reads were processed with MIGEC, discarding single-read molecular identifier groups before consensus assembly and CDR3 extraction. Clonotype tables were post-analysed with VDJtools, and diversity was normalized by down-sampling all datasets to the smallest sample size. In repertoire overlap clustering, CDR3 amino acid sequences, but not nucleotide sequences, were matched to correct batch-related cross-sample contamination. TCRdb reworked the public reads: Q25 trimming with fastp, MiXCR clone assembly, productive beta chains retained. Rows are unified per CDR3 protein, each entry keeping the most common DNA and genes. TCRdb's processing, not the authors', yielded these V and J calls. Counted in this sample were approximately 690,000 distinct CDR3 sequences; 55% to 60% of them appeared once. The leading ten clones occupy approximately 11% of the sample.

To demonstrate the VDJtools post-analysis software, TCR beta repertoires were profiled from the peripheral blood of more than ten young patients with multiple sclerosis. The multiple sclerosis patients were children and adolescents ranging in age from 6 to 15 years. This clonotype was counted between two and nine times. This clone's antigen is unknown. Base qualities are not provided; no much larger clone lies one nucleotide away. This sequence originates from a girl aged 2-15 years with multiple sclerosis. Sequenced sample: blood. Recombination linked TRBV7-9 to TRBJ1-1, with TRBD1 matching 7 junction bases. CDR3 sequence: CASSLDRAEAFF. In nucleotide form, the sequence is TGTGCCAGCAGCCTTGACAGGGCTGAAGCTTTCTTT.